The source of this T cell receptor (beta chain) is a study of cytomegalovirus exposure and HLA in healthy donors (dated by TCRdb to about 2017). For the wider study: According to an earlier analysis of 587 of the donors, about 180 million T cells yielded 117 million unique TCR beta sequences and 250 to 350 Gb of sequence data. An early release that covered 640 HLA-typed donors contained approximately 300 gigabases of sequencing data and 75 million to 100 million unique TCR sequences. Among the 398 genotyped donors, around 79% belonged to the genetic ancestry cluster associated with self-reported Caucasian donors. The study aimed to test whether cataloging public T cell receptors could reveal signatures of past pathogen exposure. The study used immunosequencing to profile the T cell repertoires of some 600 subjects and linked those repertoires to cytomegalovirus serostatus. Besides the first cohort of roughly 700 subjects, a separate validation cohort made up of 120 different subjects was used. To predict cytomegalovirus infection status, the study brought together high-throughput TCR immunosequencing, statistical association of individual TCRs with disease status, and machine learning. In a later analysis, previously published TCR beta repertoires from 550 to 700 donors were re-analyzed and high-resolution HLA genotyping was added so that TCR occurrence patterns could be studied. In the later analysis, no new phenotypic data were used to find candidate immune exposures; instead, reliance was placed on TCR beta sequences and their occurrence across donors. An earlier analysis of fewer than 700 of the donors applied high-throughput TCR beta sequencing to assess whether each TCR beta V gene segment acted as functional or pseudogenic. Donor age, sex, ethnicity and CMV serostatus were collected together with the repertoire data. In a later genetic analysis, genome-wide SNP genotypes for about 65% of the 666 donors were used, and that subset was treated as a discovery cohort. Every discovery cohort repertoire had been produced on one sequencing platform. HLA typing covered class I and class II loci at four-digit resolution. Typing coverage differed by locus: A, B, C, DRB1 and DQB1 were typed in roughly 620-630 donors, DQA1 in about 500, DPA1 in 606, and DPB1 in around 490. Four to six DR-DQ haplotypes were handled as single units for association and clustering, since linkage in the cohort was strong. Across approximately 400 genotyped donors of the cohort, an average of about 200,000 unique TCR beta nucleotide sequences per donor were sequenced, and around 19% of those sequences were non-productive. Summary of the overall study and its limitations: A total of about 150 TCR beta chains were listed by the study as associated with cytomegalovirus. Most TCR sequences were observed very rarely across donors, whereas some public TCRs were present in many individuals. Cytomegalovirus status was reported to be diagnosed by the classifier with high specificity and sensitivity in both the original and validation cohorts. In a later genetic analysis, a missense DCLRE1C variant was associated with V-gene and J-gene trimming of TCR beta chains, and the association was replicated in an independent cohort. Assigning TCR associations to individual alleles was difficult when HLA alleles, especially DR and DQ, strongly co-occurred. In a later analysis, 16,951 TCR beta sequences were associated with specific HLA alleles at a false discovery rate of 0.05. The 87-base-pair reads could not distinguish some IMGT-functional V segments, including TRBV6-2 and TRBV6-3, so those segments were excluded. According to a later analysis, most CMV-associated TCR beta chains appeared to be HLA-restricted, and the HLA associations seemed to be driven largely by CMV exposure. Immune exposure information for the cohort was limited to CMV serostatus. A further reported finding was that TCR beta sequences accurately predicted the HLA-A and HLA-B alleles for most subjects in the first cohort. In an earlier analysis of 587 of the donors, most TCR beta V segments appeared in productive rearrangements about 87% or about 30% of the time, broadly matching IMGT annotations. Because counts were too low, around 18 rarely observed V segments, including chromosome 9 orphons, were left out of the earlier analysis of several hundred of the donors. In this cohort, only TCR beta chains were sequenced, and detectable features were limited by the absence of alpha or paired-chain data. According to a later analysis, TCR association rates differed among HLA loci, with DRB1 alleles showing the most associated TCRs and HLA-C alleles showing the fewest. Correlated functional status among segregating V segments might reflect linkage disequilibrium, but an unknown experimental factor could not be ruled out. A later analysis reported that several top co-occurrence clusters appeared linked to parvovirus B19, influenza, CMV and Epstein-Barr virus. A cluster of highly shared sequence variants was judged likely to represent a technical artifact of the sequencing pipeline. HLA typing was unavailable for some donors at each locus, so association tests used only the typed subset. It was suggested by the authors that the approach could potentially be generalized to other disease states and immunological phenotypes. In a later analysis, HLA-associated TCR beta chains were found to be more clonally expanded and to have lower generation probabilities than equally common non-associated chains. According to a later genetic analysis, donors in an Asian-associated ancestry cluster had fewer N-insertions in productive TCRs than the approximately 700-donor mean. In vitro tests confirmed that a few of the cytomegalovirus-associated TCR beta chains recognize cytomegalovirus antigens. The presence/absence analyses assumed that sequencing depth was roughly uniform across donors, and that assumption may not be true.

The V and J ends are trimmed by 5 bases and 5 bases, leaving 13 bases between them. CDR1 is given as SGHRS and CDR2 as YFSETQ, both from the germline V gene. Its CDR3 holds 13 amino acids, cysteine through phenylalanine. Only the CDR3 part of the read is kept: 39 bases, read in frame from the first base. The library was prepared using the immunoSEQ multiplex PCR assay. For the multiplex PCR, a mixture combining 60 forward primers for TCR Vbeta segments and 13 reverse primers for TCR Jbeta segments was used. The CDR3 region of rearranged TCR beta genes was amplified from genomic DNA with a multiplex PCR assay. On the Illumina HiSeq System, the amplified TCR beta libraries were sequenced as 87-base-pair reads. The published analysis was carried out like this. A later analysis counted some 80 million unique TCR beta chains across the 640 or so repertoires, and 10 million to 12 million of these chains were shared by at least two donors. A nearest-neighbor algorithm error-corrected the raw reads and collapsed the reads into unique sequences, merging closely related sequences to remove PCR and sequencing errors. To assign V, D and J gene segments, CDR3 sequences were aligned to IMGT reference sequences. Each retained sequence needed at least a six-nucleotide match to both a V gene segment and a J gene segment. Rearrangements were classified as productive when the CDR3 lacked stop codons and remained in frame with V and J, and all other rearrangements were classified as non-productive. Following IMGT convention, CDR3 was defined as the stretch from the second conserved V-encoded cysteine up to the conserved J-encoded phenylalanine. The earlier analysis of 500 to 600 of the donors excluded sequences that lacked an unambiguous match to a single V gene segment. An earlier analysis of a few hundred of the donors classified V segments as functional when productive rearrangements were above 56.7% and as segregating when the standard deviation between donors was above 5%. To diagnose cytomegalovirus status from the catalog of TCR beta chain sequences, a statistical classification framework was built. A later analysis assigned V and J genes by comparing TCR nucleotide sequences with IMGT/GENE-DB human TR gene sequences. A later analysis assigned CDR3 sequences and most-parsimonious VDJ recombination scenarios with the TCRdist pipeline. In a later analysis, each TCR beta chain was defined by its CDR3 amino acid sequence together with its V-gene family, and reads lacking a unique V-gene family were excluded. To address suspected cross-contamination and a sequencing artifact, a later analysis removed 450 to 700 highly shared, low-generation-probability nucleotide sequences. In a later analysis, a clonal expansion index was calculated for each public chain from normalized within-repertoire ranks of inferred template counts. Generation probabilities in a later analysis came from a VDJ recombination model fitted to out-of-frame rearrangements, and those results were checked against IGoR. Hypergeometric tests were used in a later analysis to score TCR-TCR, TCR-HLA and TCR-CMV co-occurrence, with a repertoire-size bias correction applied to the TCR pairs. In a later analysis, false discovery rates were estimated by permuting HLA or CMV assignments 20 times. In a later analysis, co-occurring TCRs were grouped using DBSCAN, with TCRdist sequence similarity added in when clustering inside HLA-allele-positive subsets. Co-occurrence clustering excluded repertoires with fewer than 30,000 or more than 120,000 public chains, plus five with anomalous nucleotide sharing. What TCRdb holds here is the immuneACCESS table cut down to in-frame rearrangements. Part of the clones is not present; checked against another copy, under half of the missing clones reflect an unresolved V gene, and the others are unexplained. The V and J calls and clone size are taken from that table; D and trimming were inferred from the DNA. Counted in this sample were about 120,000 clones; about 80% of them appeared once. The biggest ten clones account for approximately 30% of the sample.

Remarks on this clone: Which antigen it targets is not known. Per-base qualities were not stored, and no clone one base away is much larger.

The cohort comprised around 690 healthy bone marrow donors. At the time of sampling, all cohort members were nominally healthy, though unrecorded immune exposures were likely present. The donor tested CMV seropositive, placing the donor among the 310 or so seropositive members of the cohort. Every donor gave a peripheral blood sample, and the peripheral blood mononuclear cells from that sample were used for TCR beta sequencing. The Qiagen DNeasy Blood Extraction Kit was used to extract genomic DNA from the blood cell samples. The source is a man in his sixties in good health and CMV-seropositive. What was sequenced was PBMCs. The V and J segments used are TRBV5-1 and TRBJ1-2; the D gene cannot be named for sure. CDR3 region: CASRDDRGYGYTF. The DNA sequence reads TGCGCCAGCAGGGACGACCGAGGGTATGGCTACACCTTC.